These 17 T cell receptor beta chains originate from one sample sequenced in a study of blood T cell repertoires in COVID-19. Only in-frame clones appear in the TCRdb table, and some are missing; sequencing was by immunoSEQ multiplex PCR. The data show approximately 180,000 clones, 85% to 90% seen once. The sample consisted of PBMCs or T cells enriched from blood (not recorded which). The receptors come from a woman aged 40 to 55 with acute COVID-19.

The genes are TRBV19 and TRBJ1-5; 8 bases are a match to TRBD1. V shed 5 bases and J 1 base; nucleotides not matched to a gene: 10. The CDR3 runs to 17 residues. Per the germline V gene, CDR1 is LNHDA and CDR2 is SQIVND (reference sequence). The CDR3 region has the DNA TGTGCCAGTAGTTCCTCGACAGGGGTGGAAAGCAATCAGCCCCAGCATTTT. Residues: CASSSSTGVESNQPQHF.

The gene calls are TRBV7-6 and TRBJ2-7, with TRBD2 matching 10 bases. Germline V gene data show CDR1 as SGHVS and CDR2 as FNYEAQ. V lost 1 base to trimming and J lost 6 bases; unmatched junction nucleotides: 9. The CDR3 extends over 16 amino acids. As DNA, the CDR3 is TGTGCCAGCAGCTTAGTTAGCGGGAGGTCCACCTCCGAGCAGTACTTC. This translates into CASSLVSGRSTSEQYF.

The chain combines TRBV10-1 with TRBJ2-5; 7 bases are shared with TRBD2. CDR1 is WNHNN, CDR2 SYGVQD, per germline (reference sequence). The CDR3 spans 16 residues. Trimming at V came to 0 bases and at J to 5 bases, leaving 9 bases not matched to a gene. The CDR3 loop is CASSESTLGGGETQYF. CDR3 DNA sequence: TGCGCCAGCAGTGAGTCGACTCTCGGCGGGGGTGAGACCCAGTACTTC.

The chain couples TRBV28 to TRBJ1-2; TRBD1 agrees at 9 bases. The V gene end was trimmed by 9 bases and the J gene end by 8 bases; junction bases not matched to a gene: 13. The V gene's germline CDR1 is MDHEN and CDR2 SYDVKM. The CDR3 spans 14 residues. The CDR3 DNA reads as TGTGCCAGTGTAACACAGGGGGCGCAGAAAGGCTACACCTTC. This codes for CASVTQGAQKGYTF.

The rearrangement uses TRBV3-1 (or the pseudogene TRBV3-2) and TRBJ2-5; TRBD1 matches at 7 bases. The V gene's germline CDR1 is LGHDT and CDR2 YNNKEL (reference sequence). The CDR3 has 14 amino acids. J was trimmed by 4 bases and V by 0 bases; bases with no gene match: 2. The CDR3 DNA reads TGTGCCAGCAGCCAAGATAGGGGGCCAGAGACCCAGTACTTC. Its translation: CASSQDRGPETQYF.

This CDR3 reads CASSARGSSYNSPLHF. The CDR3, as DNA: TGTGCCAGCTCGGCCAGGGGTAGCTCCTATAATTCACCCCTCCACTTT. The chain is built from TRBV2 and TRBJ1-6; D may be TRBD1 (6 bases). Trimming pared 8 bases from V and 0 bases from J, leaving 14 bases between. The CDR3 is made up of 16 amino acids. CDR1 and CDR2 (germline): SNHLY, FYNNEI.

The chain couples TRBV5-1 to TRBJ2-7, with D unclear. V was clipped by 0 bases and J by 2 bases, with 9 bases between them. Per germline, CDR1 SGHRS and CDR2 YFSETQ. The CDR3 runs to 14 residues. In nucleotides, the CDR3 is TGCGCCAGCAGCTTGGCCGAGGCCCCCTACGAGCAGTACTTC. Translation gives CASSLAEAPYEQYF.

The V call is TRBV19, the J call TRBJ1-1; 8 nucleotides align to TRBD1. V was pared by 5 bases and J by 1 base, with 9 bases of the junction left unmatched. The germline V gene encodes CDR1 LNHDA and CDR2 SQIVND (reference sequence). This CDR3 has 16 amino acids. The CDR3 sequence is CASSPRTGNGNTEAFF. CDR3 nucleotide sequence: TGTGCCAGTAGTCCCCGGACAGGGAATGGGAACACTGAAGCTTTCTTT.

The J gene is TRBJ2-1, the V gene TRBV19; the match to TRBD2 covers 8 bases. V was clipped by 1 base and J by 4 bases; unmatched bases: 3. From germline, CDR1 is LNHDA and CDR2 SQIVND (reference sequence). This CDR3 is built from 15 residues. The CDR3 nucleotides read TGTGCCAGTAGTATAGCGGGGGGGACTTACAATGAGCAGTTCTTC. This encodes CASSIAGGTYNEQFF. The full variable domain, its missing parts supplied by reference TRBV19 and TRBJ2-1, is DGGITQSPKYLFRKEGQNVTLSCEQNLNHDAMYWYRQDPGQGLRLIYYSQIVNDFQKGDIAEGYSVSREKKESFPLTVTSAQKNPTAFYLCASSIAGGTYNEQFFGPGTRLTVL.

This clone was recorded a few times. The J gene is TRBJ1-5, the V gene TRBV5-8, with 7 nucleotides matching TRBD1. The CDR3 spans 15 residues. With V trimmed by 4 bases and J by 3 bases, 7 bases remained unmatched. Germline V lookup: CDR1 SGHTS, CDR2 YDEGEE. The CDR3 region has the DNA TGTGCCAGCAGCGCTGTCGGGACAGTCAATCAGCCCCAGCATTTT. The encoded protein is CASSAVGTVNQPQHF.

The rearrangement joins TRBV19 to TRBJ2-7, with 9 bases fitting TRBD2. J was trimmed by 5 bases and V by 2 bases; bases with no gene match: 7. This CDR3 is built from 15 residues. Germline CDR1 reads LNHDA; CDR2 reads SQIVND (reference sequence). The chain's CDR3 is CASSIHRAGGNEQYF. The CDR3 nucleotides are TGTGCCAGTAGTATACACAGAGCGGGAGGCAACGAGCAGTACTTC.

The rearrangement uses TRBV11-3 and TRBJ2-7, with D perhaps matching TRBD1 (5 bases). The germline V gene has CDR1 SGHNT and CDR2 YENEEA. The germline V and J ends were trimmed by 4 bases and 4 bases, with 11 bases remaining between them. The CDR3 has 13 amino acids. CDR3 nucleotide sequence: TGTGCCAGCAGCTCCGGGCAGGGTTACGAGCAGTACTTC. Translation: CASSSGQGYEQYF.

J is TRBJ1-3 and V is TRBV7-2, with D possibly matching TRBD1 (5 bases). V was clipped by 5 bases and J by 8 bases, with 16 bases between them. CDR1 is SGHTA, CDR2 FQGNSA, per germline. This CDR3 is built from 14 residues. The CDR3, as DNA: TGTGCCAGCAGCCCTCCAGGGAGGATAGACACCATATATTTT. Its translation is CASSPPGRIDTIYF.

The chain uses TRBV2 and TRBJ2-7; no definite D call. This CDR3 spans 14 amino acids. Deletions cut 6 bases from V and 0 bases from J, with 12 bases between. The V gene's germline CDR1 is SNHLY and CDR2 FYNNEI. CDR3 loop: CASRKTTSSYEQYF. CDR3 coding DNA: TGTGCCAGCAGGAAGACGACAAGCTCCTACGAGCAGTACTTC.

The J gene is TRBJ2-6, the V gene TRBV19; 8 bases are shared with TRBD1. CDR3 length: 15 residues. V was pared by 3 bases and J by 11 bases, with 9 bases of the junction left unmatched. In germline, CDR1 is LNHDA, CDR2 SQIVND (reference sequence). Here the CDR3 reads CASSIGMGQDDVLTF. The CDR3 bases are TGTGCCAGTAGTATTGGTATGGGACAGGACGACGTCCTGACTTTC.

The chain combines TRBV27 with TRBJ1-4, with 8 bases identical to TRBD1. The CDR3 runs 13 residues. Trimming cost V 4 bases and J 13 bases; bases outside gene matches: 8. CDR1 and CDR2 (germline): MNHEY, SMNVEV (reference sequence). This CDR3 is CASSSQGAGRLFF. CDR3 DNA: TGTGCCAGCAGTTCGCAGGGGGCTGGTAGACTGTTTTTT.

The chain links TRBV3-1 (or the pseudogene TRBV3-2) to TRBJ2-5; 9 nucleotides align to TRBD2. V lost 3 bases to trimming and J lost 9 bases; unmatched junction nucleotides: 17. Germline V lookup: CDR1 LGHDT, CDR2 YNNKEL (reference sequence). This CDR3 spans 17 amino acids. In DNA, the CDR3 is TGTGCCAGCAGCCATGGTAGCGGGGGCACCTGGGCACGGGCCCAGTACTTC. This encodes CASSHGSGGTWARAQYF.